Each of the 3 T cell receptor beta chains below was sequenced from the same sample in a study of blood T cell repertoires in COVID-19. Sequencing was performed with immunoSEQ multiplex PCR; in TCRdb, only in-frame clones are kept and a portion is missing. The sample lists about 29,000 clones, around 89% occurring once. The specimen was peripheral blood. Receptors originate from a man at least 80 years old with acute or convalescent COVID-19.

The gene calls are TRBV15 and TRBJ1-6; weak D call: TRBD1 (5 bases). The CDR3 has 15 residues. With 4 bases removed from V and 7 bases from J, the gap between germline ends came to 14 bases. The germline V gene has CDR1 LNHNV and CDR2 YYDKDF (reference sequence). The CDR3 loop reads CATSMGLQGNSPLHF. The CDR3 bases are TGTGCCACCAGCATGGGACTCCAAGGGAATTCACCCCTCCACTTT. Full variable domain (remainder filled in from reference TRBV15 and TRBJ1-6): DAMVIQNPRYQVTQFGKPVTLSCSQTLNHNVMYWYQQKSSQAPKLLFHYYDKDFNNEADTPDNFQSRRPNTSFCFLDIRSPGLGDTAMYLCATSMGLQGNSPLHFGNGTRLTVT.

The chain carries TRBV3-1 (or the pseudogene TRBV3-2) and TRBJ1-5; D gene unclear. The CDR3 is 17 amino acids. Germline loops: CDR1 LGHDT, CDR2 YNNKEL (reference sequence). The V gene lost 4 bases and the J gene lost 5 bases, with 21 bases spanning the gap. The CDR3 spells CASSLKSPFWHHQPQHF. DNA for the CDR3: TGTGCCAGCAGCCTGAAAAGTCCCTTTTGGCATCATCAGCCCCAGCATTTT.

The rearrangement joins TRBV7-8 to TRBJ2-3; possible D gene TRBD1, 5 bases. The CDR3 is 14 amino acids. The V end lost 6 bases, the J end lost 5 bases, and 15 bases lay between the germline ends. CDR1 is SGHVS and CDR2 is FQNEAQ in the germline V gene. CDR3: CASSRSIRGDTQYF. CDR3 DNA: TGTGCCAGCAGTCGCTCAATTAGGGGAGATACGCAGTATTTT.